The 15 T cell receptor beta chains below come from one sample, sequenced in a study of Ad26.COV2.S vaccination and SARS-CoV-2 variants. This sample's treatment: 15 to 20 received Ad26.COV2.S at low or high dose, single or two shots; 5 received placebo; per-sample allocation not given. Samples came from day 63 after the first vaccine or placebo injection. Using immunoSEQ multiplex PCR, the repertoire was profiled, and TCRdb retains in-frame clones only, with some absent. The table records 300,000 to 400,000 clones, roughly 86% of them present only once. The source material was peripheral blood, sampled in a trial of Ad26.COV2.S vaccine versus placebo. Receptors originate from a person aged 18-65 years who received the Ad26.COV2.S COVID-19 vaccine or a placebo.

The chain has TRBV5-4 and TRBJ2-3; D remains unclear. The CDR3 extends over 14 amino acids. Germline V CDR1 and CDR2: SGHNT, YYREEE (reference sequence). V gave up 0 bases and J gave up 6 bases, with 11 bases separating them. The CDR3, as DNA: TGTGCCAGCAGCTTGGCTACACGGCCGGATACGCAGTATTTT. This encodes CASSLATRPDTQYF. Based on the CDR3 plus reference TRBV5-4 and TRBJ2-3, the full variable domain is ETGVTQSPTHLIKTRGQQVTLRCSSQSGHNTVSWYQQALGQGPQFIFQYYREEENGRGNFPPRFSGLQFPNYSSELNVNALELDDSALYLCASSLATRPDTQYFGPGTRLTVL.

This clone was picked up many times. Here the CDR3 reads CASSLGTGSIFDEQFF. The CDR3 DNA sequence: TGTGCCAGCAGCTTAGGAACAGGGTCTATATTCGATGAGCAGTTCTTC. The genes are TRBV7-9 and TRBJ2-1; a possible D gene is TRBD1 (6 bases). Trimming cost V 1 base and J 8 bases, with 18 bases left between them. Germline V gene lookup returns CDR1 SEHNR and CDR2 FQNEAQ (reference sequence). The CDR3 covers 16 residues.

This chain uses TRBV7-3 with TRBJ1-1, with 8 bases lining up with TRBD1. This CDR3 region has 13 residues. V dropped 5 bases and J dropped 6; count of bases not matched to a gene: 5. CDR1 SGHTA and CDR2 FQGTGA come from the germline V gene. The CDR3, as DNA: TGTGCCAGCAGCCCGGACAGGGATGCTGAAGCTTTCTTT. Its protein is CASSPDRDAEAFF.

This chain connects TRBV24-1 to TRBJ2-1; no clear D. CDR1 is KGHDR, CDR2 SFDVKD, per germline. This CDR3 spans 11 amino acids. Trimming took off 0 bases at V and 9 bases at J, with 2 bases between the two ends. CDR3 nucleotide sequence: TGTGCCACCAGTGATTTGGGTGAGCAGTTCTTC. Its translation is CATSDLGEQFF.

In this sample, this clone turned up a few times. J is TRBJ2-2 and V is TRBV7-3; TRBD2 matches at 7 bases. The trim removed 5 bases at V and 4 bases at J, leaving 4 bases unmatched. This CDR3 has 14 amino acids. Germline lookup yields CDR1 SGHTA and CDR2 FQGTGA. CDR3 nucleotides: TGTGCCAGCAGCCCCGGGACTACCACCGGGGAGCTGTTTTTT. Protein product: CASSPGTTTGELFF.

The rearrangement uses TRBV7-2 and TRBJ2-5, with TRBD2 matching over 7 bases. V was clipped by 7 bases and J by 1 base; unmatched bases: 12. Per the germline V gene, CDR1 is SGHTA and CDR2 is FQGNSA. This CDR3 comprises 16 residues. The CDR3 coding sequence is TGTGCCAGCACGAAAAATCGGGCGGGGGTCCAAGAGACCCAGTACTTC. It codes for CASTKNRAGVQETQYF. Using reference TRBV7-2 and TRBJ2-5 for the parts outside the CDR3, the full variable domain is GAGVSQSPSNKVTEKGKDVELRCDPISGHTALYWYRQSLGQGLEFLIYFQGNSAPDKSGLPSDRFSAERTGGSVSTLTIQRTQQEDSAVYLCASTKNRAGVQETQYFGPGTRLLVL.

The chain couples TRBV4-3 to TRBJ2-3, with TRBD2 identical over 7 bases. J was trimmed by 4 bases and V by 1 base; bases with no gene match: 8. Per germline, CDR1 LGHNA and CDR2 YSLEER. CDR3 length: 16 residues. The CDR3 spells CASSQAPGEGSDTQYF. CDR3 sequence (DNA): TGCGCCAGCAGCCAAGCCCCCGGGGAGGGATCAGATACGCAGTATTTT.

The CDR3 sequence is CASSFLGRSNEKLFF. In nucleotides, the CDR3 is TGTGCCAGCAGCTTTCTGGGCCGAAGTAATGAAAAACTGTTTTTT. The chain uses TRBV7-2 and TRBJ1-4; D remains ambiguous. CDR3 length: 15 amino acids. Between the trimmed V and J ends, which lost 3 bases and 4 bases, there was a span of 12 bases. CDR1 is SGHTA, CDR2 FQGNSA, per germline.

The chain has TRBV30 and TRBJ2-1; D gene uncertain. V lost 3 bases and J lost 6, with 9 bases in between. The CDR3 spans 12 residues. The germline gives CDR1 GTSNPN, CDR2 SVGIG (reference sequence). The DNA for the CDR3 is TGTGCCTGGAGCTCGGGCCGCAATGAGCAGTTCTTC. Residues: CAWSSGRNEQFF. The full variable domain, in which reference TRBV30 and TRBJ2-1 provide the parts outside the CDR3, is SQTIHQWPATLVQPVGSPLSLECTVEGTSNPNLYWYRQAAGRGLQLLFYSVGIGQISSEVPQNLSASRPQDRQFILSSKKLLLSDSGFYLCAWSSGRNEQFFGPGTRLTVL.

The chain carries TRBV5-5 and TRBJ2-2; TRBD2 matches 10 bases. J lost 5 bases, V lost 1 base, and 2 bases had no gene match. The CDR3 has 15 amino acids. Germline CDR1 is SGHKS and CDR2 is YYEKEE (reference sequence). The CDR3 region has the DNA TGTGCCAGCAGCTTGCTAGCGGGGGCGACCGGGGAGCTGTTTTTT. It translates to CASSLLAGATGELFF.

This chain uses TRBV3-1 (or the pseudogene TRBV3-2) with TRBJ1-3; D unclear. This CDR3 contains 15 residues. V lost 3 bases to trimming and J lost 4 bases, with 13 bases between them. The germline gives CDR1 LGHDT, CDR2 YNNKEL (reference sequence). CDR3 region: CASSQVFENGNTIYF. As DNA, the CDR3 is TGTGCCAGCAGCCAGGTTTTTGAAAACGGAAACACCATATATTTT.

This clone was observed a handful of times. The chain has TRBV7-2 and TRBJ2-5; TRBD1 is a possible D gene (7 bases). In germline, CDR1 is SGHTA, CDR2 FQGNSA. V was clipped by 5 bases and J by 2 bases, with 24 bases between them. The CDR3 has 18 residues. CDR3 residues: CASSPRGPLDYFQETQYF. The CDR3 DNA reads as TGTGCCAGCAGCCCTAGGGGGCCGTTGGACTACTTTCAAGAGACCCAGTACTTC.

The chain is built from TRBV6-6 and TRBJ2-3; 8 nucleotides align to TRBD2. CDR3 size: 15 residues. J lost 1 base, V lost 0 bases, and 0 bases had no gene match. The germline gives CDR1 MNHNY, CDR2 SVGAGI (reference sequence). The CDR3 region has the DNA TGTGCCAGCAGTTACTCTAGCGGGGGCACAGATACGCAGTATTTT. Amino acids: CASSYSSGGTDTQYF.

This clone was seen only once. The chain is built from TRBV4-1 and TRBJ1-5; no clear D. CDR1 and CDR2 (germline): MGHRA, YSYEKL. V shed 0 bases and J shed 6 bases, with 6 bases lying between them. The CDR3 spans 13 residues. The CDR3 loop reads CASSQDRFQPQHF. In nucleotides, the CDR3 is TGCGCCAGCAGCCAAGATCGGTTTCAGCCCCAGCATTTT.

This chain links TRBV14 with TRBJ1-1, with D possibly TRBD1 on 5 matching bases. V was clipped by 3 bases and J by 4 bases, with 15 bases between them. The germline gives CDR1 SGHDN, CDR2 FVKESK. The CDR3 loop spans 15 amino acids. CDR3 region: CASSQGMGGSTEAFF. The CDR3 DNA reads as TGTGCCAGCAGCCAGGGTATGGGGGGTAGCACTGAAGCTTTCTTT.